This entry features one T cell receptor beta chain sequence. The data were obtained in a study of blood T cell repertoires in COVID-19. Study background: From T cells, B-cell-depleted T cells, or PBMCs came the material, which was cDNA or gDNA.

Profiling relied on immunoSEQ multiplex PCR, and the TCRdb table lists in-frame clones only, not all of them. The sample carries about 130,000 clones, about 80% recorded once. This TCR came from a woman aged 50 to 60 with acute or convalescent COVID-19. The specimen sequenced was peripheral blood.

CDR3: CASSQDISSDTQYF. CDR3 DNA: TGCGCCAGCAGCCAAGATATCAGTTCAGATACGCAGTATTTT. The chain joins TRBV4-1 to TRBJ2-3; no firm D call. Trimming pared 0 bases from V and 4 bases from J, leaving 8 bases between. From germline, CDR1 is MGHRA and CDR2 YSYEKL. The CDR3 is 14 amino acids.